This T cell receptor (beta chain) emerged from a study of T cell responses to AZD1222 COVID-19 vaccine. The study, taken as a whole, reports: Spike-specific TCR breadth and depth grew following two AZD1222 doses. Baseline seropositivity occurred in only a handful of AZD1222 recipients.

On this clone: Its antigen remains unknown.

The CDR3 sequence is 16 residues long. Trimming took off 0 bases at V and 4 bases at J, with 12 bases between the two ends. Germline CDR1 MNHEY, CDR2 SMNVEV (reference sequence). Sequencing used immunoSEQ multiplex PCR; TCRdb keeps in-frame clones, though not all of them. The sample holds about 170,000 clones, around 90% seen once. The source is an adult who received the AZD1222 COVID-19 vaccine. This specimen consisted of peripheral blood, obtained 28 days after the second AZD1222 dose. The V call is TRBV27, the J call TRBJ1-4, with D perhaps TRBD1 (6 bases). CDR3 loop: CASSLSVDSVNEKLFF. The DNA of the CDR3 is TGTGCCAGCAGTTTATCGGTGGACAGTGTTAATGAAAAACTGTTTTTT.